This T cell receptor (beta chain) was sequenced for a study of shared T cell receptors in the human thymus. The CDR3 extends over 13 amino acids. Per the germline V gene, CDR1 is MNHNS and CDR2 is SASEGT. The junction had 9 bases not matched to a gene; V was cut back by 11 bases and J by 5 bases. The method was immunoSEQ multiplex PCR; TCRdb's version includes in-frame clones alone and lacks a portion of them. The sample lists more than 550,000 clones; 70% to 90% were seen once. The same specimen was also included in a second study, on human thymus T cells. Per that paper: Thymic samples were excised during corrective heart operations. Apparent bias marked the V and J gene usage of thymic and blood repertoires. Thymic repertoires of unrelated individuals were reported in related research to overlap highly.

The chain links TRBV6-1 to TRBJ1-1; 9 bases align to TRBD1. This receptor was taken from a girl less than two years old with a congenital heart defect. Specimen: thymocytes. Written as DNA, the CDR3 is TGTGCCGCAATCCGGGACAGGGAGACTGAAGCTTTCTTT. This sequence encodes CAAIRDRETEAFF.